This passage covers 27 T cell receptor beta chains from one sample sequenced in a study of T-cell memory formation after mild COVID-19. TCRdb passed the 5' RACE reads through MiXCR, listing each CDR3 protein once. Of 500,000 to 600,000 distinct CDR3 sequences in the sample, over 15% were seen once. Sequencing input: PBMCs or a T cell subset sorted from them (not recorded which). These receptors were collected from an adult woman who had mild COVID-19 (a few samples of this study predate the infection). Cell type and time point are not known.

In its sample, this clonotype was seen a few times. V gene TRBV7-3 combines with J gene TRBJ2-3, with no clear D. The CDR3 is 13 residues long. The V end was cut by 3 bases, the J end by 2 bases, with 6 bases between. Germline CDR1 and CDR2: SGHTA and FQGTGA. CDR3 amino acids: CASSLAFTDTQYF. The CDR3 DNA is TGTGCCAGCAGCTTGGCCTTCACAGATACGCAGTATTTT.

This clonotype was counted only a few times. The V call is TRBV29-1, the J call TRBJ2-2; D gene uncertain. The CDR3 totals 15 residues. Germline assignment: CDR1 SQVTM and CDR2 ANQGSEA. V was trimmed by 1 base and J by 6 bases, leaving 15 bases between them. CDR3 in amino acids: CSVEGLLRSPGELFF. The CDR3 DNA reads TGCAGCGTTGAAGGTTTACTTCGATCACCCGGGGAGCTGTTTTTT.

This clonotype came up many times. J is TRBJ2-7 and V is TRBV5-1, with D perhaps TRBD2 (6 bases). V lost 3 bases and J 4 bases, leaving 20 bases between the germline ends. Germline values: CDR1 SGHRS, CDR2 YFSETQ. This CDR3 comprises 16 residues. The CDR3 sequence is CASSSITAGSGYEQYF. The CDR3 DNA reads as TGCGCCAGCAGCTCAATTACGGCGGGAAGTGGGTACGAGCAGTACTTC.

This clonotype has more than one count but fewer than ten. CDR3 loop: CASSYPAGADTGELFF. CDR3 DNA sequence: TGTGCCAGCAGTTACCCCGCGGGGGCGGACACCGGGGAGCTGTTTTTT. The chain recombines TRBV6-5 with TRBJ2-2, with D possibly being TRBD2 (7 bases). Per germline, CDR1 MNHEY and CDR2 SVGAGI. The CDR3 is 16 residues long. The V end was cut by 2 bases, the J end by 3 bases, with 13 bases between.

This clonotype has just a few counts. The V call is TRBV7-3, the J call TRBJ2-1; D remains ambiguous. V lost 2 bases to trimming and J lost 7 bases, with 9 bases between them. This CDR3 spans 13 amino acids. Germline V gene sequence: CDR1 SGHTA, CDR2 FQGTGA. In nucleotides, the CDR3 is TGTGCCAGCAGCTTAGGGCCGGCAAATGAGCAGTTCTTC. Translating gives CASSLGPANEQFF.

V usage is TRBV7-6 and J usage is TRBJ2-2; D is unresolved. V lost 1 base and J 4 bases, leaving 10 bases between the germline ends. CDR3 size: 15 residues. Germline CDR1 SGHVS, CDR2 FNYEAQ. The CDR3 region is CASSLGAYPTGELFF. For the CDR3, the DNA is TGTGCCAGCAGCTTAGGGGCCTACCCCACCGGGGAGCTGTTTTTT.

The CDR3 is CASSLVQSLQETQYF. CDR3 bases: TGTGCCAGCAGCTTGGTCCAGAGCCTCCAAGAGACCCAGTACTTC. The chain has TRBV5-6 and TRBJ2-5; D unclear. Trimming took 0 bases from V and 1 from J, leaving 10 bases between them. CDR1 SGHDT and CDR2 YYEEEE come from the germline V gene. The CDR3 spans 15 residues.

The CDR3 nucleotides are TGTGCCAGCAGTGAAGATGGGACACTGACTGAAGCTTTCTTT. Translated, it gives CASSEDGTLTEAFF. The chain uses TRBV2 and TRBJ1-1, with D perhaps matching TRBD1 (6 bases). The germline gives CDR1 SNHLY, CDR2 FYNNEI. CDR3 length: 14 amino acids. V was cut by 1 base and J by 5 bases, with 11 bases left in between.

The rearrangement uses TRBV6-2 or TRBV6-3 and TRBJ2-1; 8 bases fit TRBD2. The CDR3 is 17 residues long. Germline trimming cut 6 bases from V and 8 bases from J; bases unmatched to any gene: 18. From germline, CDR1 is MNHEY and CDR2 SVGEGT. CDR3 sequence: CASSPRPLAGLEDEQFF. The CDR3 DNA reads as TGTGCCAGCAGCCCACGGCCTCTAGCGGGCCTAGAGGATGAGCAGTTCTTC.

This clonotype was recorded a few times. The rearrangement uses TRBV11-2 and TRBJ1-1; TRBD1 agrees at 7 bases. Looked up from germline, CDR1 is SGHAT and CDR2 is FQNNGV. There are 15 residues in the CDR3. Trimming cost V 1 base and J 7 bases; bases outside gene matches: 9. The CDR3 DNA is TGTGCCAGCAGCTTAGCCAACAGGGGATTAGTTGAAGCTTTCTTT. Encoded protein: CASSLANRGLVEAFF.

This chain links TRBV12-3 or TRBV12-4 with TRBJ1-5, with unresolved D. The CDR3 totals 12 residues. V gave up 6 bases and J gave up 6 bases, with 9 bases separating them. The CDR3 loop is CASRGPGQPQHF. The CDR3 DNA follows: TGTGCCAGCAGAGGCCCGGGTCAGCCCCAGCATTTT.

The genes are TRBV24-1 and TRBJ2-7, with 9 nucleotides matching TRBD1. The V segment lost 8 bases and the J segment 6 bases; nucleotides outside the gene matches: 7. The CDR3 runs 13 residues. Germline lookup yields CDR1 KGHDR and CDR2 SFDVKD. The CDR3 reads CATMETGGVEQYF. The CDR3 coding sequence is TGTGCCACCATGGAGACAGGGGGGGTCGAGCAGTACTTC.

The V gene is TRBV6-2 or TRBV6-3, the J gene TRBJ2-5; D is undetermined. The CDR3 spans 12 residues. V was pared by 6 bases and J by 5 bases, with 10 bases between. Germline CDR1 is MNHEY and CDR2 is SVGEGT. CDR3 in DNA: TGTGCCAGCAGCCGCAGGCGCGAGACCCAGTACTTC. Amino acid sequence: CASSRRRETQYF.

This clonotype occurred a few times. V usage is TRBV3-1 and J usage is TRBJ1-3, with a weak D call TRBD1 (6 bases). Per germline, CDR1 LGHDT and CDR2 YNNKEL (reference sequence). Trimming cost V 5 bases and J 0 bases, with 11 bases left between them. The length of the CDR3 is 15 residues. The CDR3 spells CASSATGNSGNTIYF. As DNA, the CDR3 is TGTGCCAGCAGCGCTACAGGGAACTCTGGAAACACCATATATTTT.

V gene TRBV3-1 combines with J gene TRBJ2-1; 9 positions match TRBD2. The J segment lost 5 bases and the V segment lost 4 bases, leaving 9 bases of the junction unmatched. Germline V gene sequence: CDR1 LGHDT, CDR2 YNNKEL (reference sequence). CDR3 size: 16 residues. The CDR3 coding sequence is TGTGCCAGCAGCCTCTTCGGAGCGGGAGGTCACAATGAGCAGTTCTTC. This codes for CASSLFGAGGHNEQFF.

The chain recombines TRBV11-2 with TRBJ2-3; D is undetermined. V lost 3 bases and J 0 bases, leaving 10 bases between the germline ends. CDR1 and CDR2 (germline): SGHAT, FQNNGV. CDR3 length: 15 amino acids. The CDR3 DNA reads as TGTGCCAGCAGCTTTTTTGGAGTTAGCACAGATACGCAGTATTTT. Amino acid sequence: CASSFFGVSTDTQYF.

This clonotype was observed many times. The rearrangement uses TRBV27 and TRBJ2-5, with D unresolved. This CDR3 is built from 15 residues. V lost 2 bases and J 1 base, leaving 11 bases between the germline ends. CDR1 and CDR2 from the germline V gene are MNHEY and SMNVEV (reference sequence). This CDR3 reads CASSLTGRSQETQYF. DNA for the CDR3: TGTGCCAGCAGTTTAACCGGCCGGAGCCAAGAGACCCAGTACTTC.

This chain links TRBV3-1 with TRBJ2-6; a possible D gene is TRBD2 (6 bases). The CDR3 extends over 18 amino acids. Between the trimmed V and J ends, which lost 6 bases and 0 bases, there was a span of 18 bases. CDR1 is LGHDT and CDR2 is YNNKEL in the germline V gene (reference sequence). Here the CDR3 DNA reads TGTGCCAGCAGTCATGGGACTTCGGGATCCTCTGGGGCCAACGTCCTGACTTTC. Translating gives CASSHGTSGSSGANVLTF.

V and J are TRBV5-4 and TRBJ2-3, with 8 bases matching TRBD2. Germline CDR1 and CDR2: SGHNT and YYREEE (reference sequence). V dropped 4 bases and J dropped 5; count of bases not matched to a gene: 6. The CDR3 totals 14 residues. CDR3 region: CASSLGGAVDTQYF. The CDR3 DNA is TGTGCCAGCAGCCTCGGGGGGGCTGTAGATACGCAGTATTTT. The full variable domain, its missing parts supplied by reference TRBV5-4 and TRBJ2-3, is ETGVTQSPTHLIKTRGQQVTLRCSSQSGHNTVSWYQQALGQGPQFIFQYYREEENGRGNFPPRFSGLQFPNYSSELNVNALELDDSALYLCASSLGGAVDTQYFGPGTRLTVL.

The V gene is TRBV7-9, the J gene TRBJ2-3; 8 positions agree with TRBD2. In germline, CDR1 is SEHNR, CDR2 FQNEAQ (reference sequence). Losses at the gene ends were 9 bases for V and 5 bases for J; bases not matched to a gene: 10. The CDR3 extends over 14 amino acids. The CDR3 nucleotides read TGTGCCAGTCGTAGCGGGAAGCTGGGAGATACGCAGTATTTT. Residues: CASRSGKLGDTQYF. The variable domain in full, with the rest retrieved from reference TRBV7-9 and TRBJ2-3, is DTGVSQNPRHKITKRGQNVTFRCDPISEHNRLYWYRQTLGQGPEFLTYFQNEAQLEKSRLLSDRFSAERPKGSFSTLEIQRTEQGDSAMYLCASRSGKLGDTQYFGPGTRLTVL.

This sequence joins TRBV9 and TRBJ2-7; tentatively, D is TRBD1 or TRBD2 (5 bases each). Trimming pared 0 bases from V and 0 bases from J, leaving 13 bases between. Germline values: CDR1 SGDLS, CDR2 YYNGEE. The CDR3 runs to 16 residues. The DNA of the CDR3 is TGTGCCAGCAGCGTAGCTATGGGGGTGTCCTCCTACGAGCAGTACTTC. Its translation: CASSVAMGVSSYEQYF.

This clonotype was counted ten times or more. V gene TRBV7-6 combines with J gene TRBJ2-2, with a possible D match to TRBD2 (5 bases). CDR1 is SGHVS and CDR2 is FNYEAQ in the germline V gene. Trimming left V 5 bases short and J 6 bases short, with 10 bases between. The CDR3 is 13 amino acids. The CDR3 region is CASSPLGAGELFF. The CDR3 bases are TGTGCCAGCAGCCCCCTCGGGGCCGGGGAGCTGTTTTTT.

The rearrangement uses TRBV10-3 and TRBJ2-2, with a possible D match to TRBD1 (7 bases). The CDR3 extends over 13 amino acids. CDR1 is ENHRY and CDR2 is SYGVKD in the germline V gene. V was pared by 8 bases and J by 5 bases, with 12 bases between. DNA for the CDR3: TGTGCCATCCAGGGGGGAGTGACCGGGGAGCTGTTTTTT. Translation: CAIQGGVTGELFF.

V and J are TRBV15 and TRBJ1-3, with D hard to call. Trimming took off 5 bases at V and 3 bases at J, with 8 bases between the two ends. This CDR3 is 13 amino acids long. The V gene's germline CDR1 is LNHNV and CDR2 YYDKDF (reference sequence). The CDR3 DNA is TGTGCCACCAGCGCCGGAGGTGGAAACACCATATATTTT. Encoded protein: CATSAGGGNTIYF.

The chain couples TRBV7-9 to TRBJ1-2, with D perhaps TRBD1 (5 bases). Per the germline V gene, CDR1 is SEHNR and CDR2 is FQNEAQ (reference sequence). The V end was cut by 4 bases, the J end by 5 bases, with 17 bases between. The CDR3 extends over 15 amino acids. DNA for the CDR3: TGTGCCAGCAGCTCGAGTCGACAGCAACGGTATGGCTACACCTTC. The encoded protein is CASSSSRQQRYGYTF.

The V gene is TRBV12-3 or TRBV12-4, the J gene TRBJ2-5; 9 nucleotides line up with TRBD2. The trim removed 4 bases at V and 7 bases at J, leaving 16 bases unmatched. The CDR3 is 17 amino acids. This CDR3 reads CASSSRSLAGYTGTQYF. DNA of the CDR3: TGTGCCAGCAGTTCCCGCAGTCTAGCGGGGTACACGGGGACCCAGTACTTC.

This clonotype came up a few times. The rearrangement links TRBV11-2 to TRBJ2-1, with a tentative D call TRBD2 (5 bases). The V gene's germline CDR1 is SGHAT and CDR2 FQNNGV. Deletions cut 0 bases from V and 7 bases from J, with 10 bases between. This CDR3 region has 14 residues. CDR3 region: CASSLEEVRNEQFF. The CDR3 region has the DNA TGTGCCAGCAGCTTAGAGGAGGTGAGGAATGAGCAGTTCTTC.